This passage covers 20 T cell receptor beta chains from one sample sequenced in a study of immune characteristics of hereditary and idiopathic chronic pancreatitis. The assay was immunoSEQ multiplex PCR, and TCRdb's table has in-frame clones only and misses some. Of around 1,700 clones listed, more than 65% are singletons. Patients having total pancreatectomy with islet autotransplantation provided the chronic pancreatitis pancreas tissue. Sequencing used pancreas tissue with hereditary chronic pancreatitis. All receptors come from a human donor with chronic pancreatitis.

J is TRBJ1-3 and V is TRBV9; D is unresolved. CDR3 length: 12 residues. V shed 3 bases and J shed 5 bases, with 6 bases lying between them. Germline loops: CDR1 SGDLS, CDR2 YYNGEE. CDR3 region: CASSGDRNTIYF. The CDR3 DNA reads as TGTGCCAGCAGCGGAGATAGAAACACCATATATTTT.

V gene TRBV20-1 combines with J gene TRBJ2-6; possibly TRBD2 for D (6 bases). Per the germline V gene, CDR1 is DFQATT and CDR2 is SNEGSKA (reference sequence). V gave up 3 bases and J gave up 3 bases, with 12 bases separating them. The CDR3 sequence is 15 residues long. CDR3 DNA sequence: TGCAGTGCTAGTCCCCAGGGAGGTGGGGCCAACGTCCTGACTTTC. Translation gives CSASPQGGGANVLTF.

The chain couples TRBV6-2 or TRBV6-3 to TRBJ2-7; 9 bases agree with TRBD1. Per the germline V gene, CDR1 is MNHEY and CDR2 is SVGEGT. The CDR3 length is 14 residues. The J segment lost 3 bases and the V segment lost 0 bases, leaving 0 bases of the junction unmatched. The CDR3 protein is CASSYSTGGYEQYF. The CDR3 nucleotides read TGTGCCAGCAGTTACTCGACAGGGGGCTACGAGCAGTACTTC.

V usage is TRBV7-2 and J usage is TRBJ2-3; 8 positions agree with TRBD2. The CDR3 consists of 15 residues. Germline V gene data show CDR1 as SGHTA and CDR2 as FQGNSA. Germline trimming cut 2 bases from V and 6 bases from J; bases unmatched to any gene: 7. CDR3 protein: CASSLIRGGPDTQYF. CDR3 nucleotide sequence: TGTGCCAGCAGCTTAATTCGGGGGGGCCCCGATACGCAGTATTTT.

The chain is built from TRBV7-2 and TRBJ2-3; D is ambiguous. Between the trimmed V and J ends, which lost 6 bases and 2 bases, there was a span of 9 bases. Germline CDR1 reads SGHTA; CDR2 reads FQGNSA. The CDR3 extends over 13 amino acids. CDR3 sequence (DNA): TGTGCCAGCAGACCCAATCCCACAGATACGCAGTATTTT. Protein: CASRPNPTDTQYF.

The V gene is TRBV4-2, the J gene TRBJ1-2; no clear D gene. Between the trimmed V and J ends, which lost 0 bases and 2 bases, there was a span of 10 bases. The CDR3 extends over 15 amino acids. Germline loops: CDR1 LGHNA, CDR2 YNFKEQ. The CDR3 loop is CASSQEHDGNYGYTF. CDR3 in DNA: TGTGCCAGCAGCCAAGAACACGACGGCAACTATGGCTACACCTTC.

The rearrangement joins TRBV6-2 or TRBV6-3 to TRBJ2-1; 12 positions agree with TRBD2. Trimming at V came to 4 bases and at J to 4 bases, leaving 5 bases not matched to a gene. The CDR3 is 16 residues long. The V gene's germline CDR1 is MNHEY and CDR2 SVGEGT. CDR3 DNA: TGTGCCAGCAGTTCCCAGACTAGCGGGGGTTACAATGAGCAGTTCTTC. Translating it yields CASSSQTSGGYNEQFF.

CDR3 sequence reads: CASSVGAGTEAFF. In nucleotides, the CDR3 is TGTGCCAGCAGCGTAGGGGCGGGCACTGAAGCTTTCTTT. The V and J genes are TRBV9 and TRBJ1-1; the D is unclear. V was cut by 0 bases and J by 4 bases, with 7 bases left in between. Germline CDR1 SGDLS, CDR2 YYNGEE. CDR3 length: 13 residues.

The CDR3, as DNA: TGTGCCAGCAGCATTAACACGAATGAGCAGTTCTTC. This translates into CASSINTNEQFF. The rearrangement joins TRBV6-5 to TRBJ2-1; D is unclear. V shed 6 bases and J shed 7 bases, with 10 bases lying between them. The length of the CDR3 is 12 residues. The germline gives CDR1 MNHEY, CDR2 SVGAGI.

The V gene is TRBV4-1, the J gene TRBJ1-4, with D hard to call. Germline V CDR1 and CDR2: MGHRA, YSYEKL. This CDR3 has 11 amino acids. The ends were cut back, 2 bases at V and 7 bases at J, with 2 bases in the middle. CDR3 DNA: TGCGCCAGCAGCCAAAGTGAAAAACTGTTTTTT. Translated, it gives CASSQSEKLFF.

The chain links TRBV18 to TRBJ2-7; D is uncertain. This CDR3 has 12 residues. Germline lookup yields CDR1 KGHSH and CDR2 LQKENI. Trimming shortened V by 4 bases and J by 2 bases, and 6 bases separated the two germline ends. CDR3 sequence (DNA): TGTGCCAGCTCACAGTTACCCTACGAGCAGTACTTC. The encoded protein is CASSQLPYEQYF. The whole variable domain, filled in from reference TRBV18 and TRBJ2-7, reads NAGVMQNPRHLVRRRGQEARLRCSPMKGHSHVYWYRQLPEEGLKFMVYLQKENIIDESGMPKERFSAEFPKEGPSILRIQQVVRGDSAAYFCASSQLPYEQYFGPGTRLTVT.

The V call is TRBV7-9, the J call TRBJ2-1, with 7 bases fitting TRBD2. V dropped 0 bases and J dropped 5; count of bases not matched to a gene: 1. Germline V gene data show CDR1 as SEHNR and CDR2 as FQNEAQ (reference sequence). The CDR3 is made up of 14 amino acids. DNA for the CDR3: TGTGCCAGCAGCTTAGCGGGGGGGAACAATGAGCAGTTCTTC. This translates into CASSLAGGNNEQFF.

The chain links TRBV6-6 to TRBJ2-7, with D tentatively TRBD1 (5 bases). Germline CDR1 and CDR2: MNHNY and SVGAGI (reference sequence). This CDR3 is built from 12 residues. V dropped 3 bases and J dropped 3 bases, with 6 bases sitting between them. The CDR3 loop reads CASSYDSYEQYF. DNA of the CDR3: TGTGCCAGCAGTTATGACAGCTACGAGCAGTACTTC.

This clone was seen a single time. This sequence joins TRBV11-2 and TRBJ2-3; 11 bases are shared with TRBD2. The CDR3 is 17 amino acids. With V trimmed by 5 bases and J by 2 bases, 9 bases remained unmatched. Per the germline V gene, CDR1 is SGHAT and CDR2 is FQNNGV. The CDR3 region has the DNA TGTGCCAGCAGCGGCTCTAGCGGGGGGTCATTCACAGATACGCAGTATTTT. Amino acids: CASSGSSGGSFTDTQYF.

For this clone: Other nucleotide sequences in the sample specify the same CDR3. The V call is TRBV27, the J call TRBJ2-7; D tentatively reads TRBD1 or TRBD2 (5 bases each). Germline loops: CDR1 MNHEY, CDR2 SMNVEV (reference sequence). This CDR3 is 12 amino acids long. V dropped 2 bases and J dropped 7 bases, with 9 bases sitting between them. The CDR3, as DNA: TGTGCCAGCAGTTTAGGGGGATATGAGCAGTACTTC. It encodes CASSLGGYEQYF.

V and J are TRBV7-9 and TRBJ2-7, with D unresolved. Trimming shortened V by 2 bases and J by 5 bases, and 7 bases separated the two germline ends. CDR1 SEHNR and CDR2 FQNEAQ come from the germline V gene (reference sequence). The CDR3 is made up of 12 amino acids. CDR3 bases: TGTGCCAGCAGCTTATTCAGTGACGAGCAGTACTTC. Protein product: CASSLFSDEQYF.

The chain joins TRBV5-1 to TRBJ1-5; D unresolved. Per the germline V gene, CDR1 is SGHRS and CDR2 is YFSETQ. CDR3 length equals 15 residues. Between the trimmed V and J ends, which lost 7 bases and 0 bases, there was a span of 14 bases. This CDR3 reads CASAPQDPSNQPQHF. In DNA, the CDR3 is TGCGCCAGCGCGCCCCAGGACCCTAGCAATCAGCCCCAGCATTTT.

The genes are TRBV28 and TRBJ1-4; unclear D gene. This CDR3 spans 14 amino acids. Germline V gene sequence: CDR1 MDHEN, CDR2 SYDVKM. V gave up 8 bases and J gave up 0 bases, with 10 bases separating them. The CDR3 reads CASPAQTTNEKLFF. The DNA of the CDR3 is TGTGCCAGCCCGGCCCAGACAACTAATGAAAAACTGTTTTTT.

Only a few counts were recorded for this clone. The chain couples TRBV29-1 to TRBJ2-7; D perhaps matches TRBD2 (5 bases). Germline V gene lookup returns CDR1 SQVTM and CDR2 ANQGSEA. The CDR3 is made up of 13 amino acids. V was pared by 4 bases and J by 0 bases, with 10 bases between. The CDR3 here is CSVVGVSSYEQYF. CDR3 in DNA: TGCAGCGTTGTCGGGGTAAGCTCCTACGAGCAGTACTTC.

This chain connects TRBV6-2 or TRBV6-3 to TRBJ2-1, with TRBD1 identical over 9 bases. With 2 bases clipped from V and 4 bases from J, the junction kept 12 bases outside the gene matches. The CDR3 sequence is 18 residues long. Germline-derived CDR1 and CDR2 are MNHEY and SVGEGT. In DNA, the CDR3 is TGTGCCAGCAGTTACCAGACCGGGACAGGGACCATTTACAATGAGCAGTTCTTC. The encoded protein is CASSYQTGTGTIYNEQFF.